This T cell receptor (beta chain) emerged from a study of shared clonotypes between healthy human individuals. Study-level points and caveats: Clonotypes which were not shared had lower generation probabilities than clonotypes that all four donors shared.

In regard to this clone: The target antigen is unknown.

This CDR3 comprises 13 residues. Germline assignment: CDR1 SGHRS and CDR2 YFSETQ. Trimming left V 3 bases short and J 4 bases short, with 10 bases between. Here immunoSEQ multiplex PCR was the method, and the copy in TCRdb shows in-frame clones only, minus some. This sample carries roughly 1 million clones, roughly 70% of them seen once, and the ten largest clones take about 1.5%. Sequenced: memory CD4+ T cells sorted from blood. Subset noted: CD45RA-negative fraction. The chain recombines TRBV5-1 with TRBJ1-1; D gene ambiguous. This TCR was sampled from a man aged 18 to 30 in good health. CDR3 DNA: TGCGCCAGCAGCTCCGAGATGGGCACTGAAGCTTTCTTT. This gives the protein CASSSEMGTEAFF. Complete variable domain (other parts from reference TRBV5-1 and TRBJ1-1): KAGVTQTPRYLIKTRGQQVTLSCSPISGHRSVSWYQQTPGQGLQFLFEYFSETQRNKGNFPGRFSGRQFSNSRSEMNVSTLELGDSALYLCASSSEMGTEAFFGQGTRLTVV.